This TCR beta chain comes out of a study of cytomegalovirus exposure and HLA in healthy donors. General observations from the study: In most subjects, TCR beta sequences reportedly gave accurate predictions of HLA-A and HLA-B alleles.

For this clone: Its matching antigen is unknown.

PCR involved 60 Vbeta and 13 Jbeta primers. Using immunoSEQ multiplex PCR, the repertoire was profiled, and TCRdb retains in-frame clones only, with some absent. The sample yields tens of thousands of clones, roughly 79% seen once. Sequenced sample: PBMCs. The source of this sequence is a male donor in good health and CMV-seronegative.

CDR3 residues: CASSQYLEGGNYGYTF. The CDR3 DNA sequence: TGCGCCAGCAGCCAGTACCTGGAAGGGGGTAACTATGGCTACACCTTC. J is TRBJ1-2 and V is TRBV4-3, with D possibly matching TRBD1 (6 bases). Germline CDR1 reads LGHNA; CDR2 reads YSLEER. The CDR3 contains 16 residues. V was cut by 3 bases and J by 1 base, with 15 bases left in between.